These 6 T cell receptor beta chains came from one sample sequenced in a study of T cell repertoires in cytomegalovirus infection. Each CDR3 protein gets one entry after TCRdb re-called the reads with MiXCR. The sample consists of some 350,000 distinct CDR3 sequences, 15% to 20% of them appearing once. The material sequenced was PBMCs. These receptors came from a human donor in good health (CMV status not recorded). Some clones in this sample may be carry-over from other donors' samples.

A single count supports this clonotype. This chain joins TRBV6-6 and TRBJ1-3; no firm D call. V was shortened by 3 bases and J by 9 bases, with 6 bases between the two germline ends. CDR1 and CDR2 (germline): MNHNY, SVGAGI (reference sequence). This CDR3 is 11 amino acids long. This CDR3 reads CASSYMGTIYF. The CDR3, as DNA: TGTGCCAGCAGTTATATGGGCACCATATATTTT.

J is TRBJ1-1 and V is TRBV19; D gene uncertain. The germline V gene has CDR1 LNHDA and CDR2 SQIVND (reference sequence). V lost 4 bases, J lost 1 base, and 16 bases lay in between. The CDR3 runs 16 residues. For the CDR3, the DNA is TGTGCCAGTAGTACCCCCATTGACCTAACGAACACTGAAGCTTTCTTT. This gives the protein CASSTPIDLTNTEAFF.

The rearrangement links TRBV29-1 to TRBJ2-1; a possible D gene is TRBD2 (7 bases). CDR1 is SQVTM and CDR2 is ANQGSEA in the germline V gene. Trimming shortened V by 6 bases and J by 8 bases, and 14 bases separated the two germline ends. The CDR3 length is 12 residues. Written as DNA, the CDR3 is TGCAGCGTGGGGGGGGGGCCGTATGAGCAGTTCTTC. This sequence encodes CSVGGGPYEQFF.

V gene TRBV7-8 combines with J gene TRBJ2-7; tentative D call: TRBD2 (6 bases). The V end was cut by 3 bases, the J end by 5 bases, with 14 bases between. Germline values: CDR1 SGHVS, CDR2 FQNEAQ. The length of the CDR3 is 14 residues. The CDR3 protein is CASSLEGPENEQYF. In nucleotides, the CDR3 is TGTGCCAGCAGCTTGGAGGGCCCCGAGAACGAGCAGTACTTC.

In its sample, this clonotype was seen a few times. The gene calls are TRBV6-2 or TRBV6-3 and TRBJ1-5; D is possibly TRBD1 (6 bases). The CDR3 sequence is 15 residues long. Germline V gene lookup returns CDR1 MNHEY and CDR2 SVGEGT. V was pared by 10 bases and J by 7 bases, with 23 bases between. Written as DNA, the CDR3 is TGTGCCACCCACGATTACAGGGTAGCGGGGCAGCCCCAGCATTTT. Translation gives CATHDYRVAGQPQHF.

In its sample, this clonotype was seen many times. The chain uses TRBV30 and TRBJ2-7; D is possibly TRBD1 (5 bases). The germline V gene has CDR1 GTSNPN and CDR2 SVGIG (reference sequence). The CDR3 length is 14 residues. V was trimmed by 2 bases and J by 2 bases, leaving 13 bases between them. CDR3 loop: CAWSRQPSPYEQYF. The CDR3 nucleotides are TGTGCCTGGAGTCGACAGCCCTCGCCCTACGAGCAGTACTTC.